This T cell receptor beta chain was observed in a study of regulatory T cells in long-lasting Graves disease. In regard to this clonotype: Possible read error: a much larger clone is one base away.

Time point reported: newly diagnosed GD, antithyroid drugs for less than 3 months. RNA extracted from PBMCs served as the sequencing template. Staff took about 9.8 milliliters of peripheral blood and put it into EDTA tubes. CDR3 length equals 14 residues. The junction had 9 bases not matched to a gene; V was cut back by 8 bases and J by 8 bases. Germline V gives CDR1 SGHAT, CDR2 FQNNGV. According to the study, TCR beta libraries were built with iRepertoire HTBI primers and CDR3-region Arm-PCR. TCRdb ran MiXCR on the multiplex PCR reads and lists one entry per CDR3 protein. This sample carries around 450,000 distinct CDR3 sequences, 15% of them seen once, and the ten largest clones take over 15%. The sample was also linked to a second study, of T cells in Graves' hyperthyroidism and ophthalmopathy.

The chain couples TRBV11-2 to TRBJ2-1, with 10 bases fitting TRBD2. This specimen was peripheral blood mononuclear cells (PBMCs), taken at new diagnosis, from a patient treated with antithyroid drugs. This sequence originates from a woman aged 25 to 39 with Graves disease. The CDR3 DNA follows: TGTGCCAGCTCCTATAGCGGGGGGTACGATGAGCAGTTCTTC. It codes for CASSYSGGYDEQFF.